This entry describes one T cell receptor (beta chain). The antigen remains undetermined. Built from TCR beta cDNA, the libraries had unique molecular identifiers in them. TCRdb passed the PCR reads through MiXCR, listing each CDR3 protein once. This table has about 430,000 distinct CDR3 sequences, 39% appearing once. This sample is drawn from a study of post-analysis software for immune sequencing data. Study-level points and caveats: In patients, about five TRBV segments were more frequent than in controls, with TRBV5-6, TRBV5-1 and TRBV20-1 among them. Samples made in the same batch grouped tightly together by F measure. Significantly lower normalized Chao1 diversity was found in patients with multiple sclerosis relative to controls.

This CDR3 is built from 16 residues. V was clipped by 3 bases and J by 8 bases; unmatched bases: 14. Germline V lookup: CDR1 SGHNT, CDR2 YYREEE (reference sequence). The chain joins TRBV5-4 to TRBJ2-1; 7 bases line up with TRBD1. The source material was blood. The TCR originated in a girl aged 2 to 9 with multiple sclerosis. This CDR3 reads CASSSKTGSILDEQFF. DNA of the CDR3: TGTGCCAGCAGCTCCAAGACAGGGAGTATTTTGGATGAGCAGTTCTTC. The full variable domain, in which reference TRBV5-4 and TRBJ2-1 provide the parts outside the CDR3, is ETGVTQSPTHLIKTRGQQVTLRCSSQSGHNTVSWYQQALGQGPQFIFQYYREEENGRGNFPPRFSGLQFPNYSSELNVNALELDDSALYLCASSSKTGSILDEQFFGPGTRLTVL.